A selection of T cell receptor beta chains follows, all from one sample in a study of T cell repertoires in cytomegalovirus infection. TCRdb reanalysed the reads using MiXCR and keeps one entry per CDR3 protein. This sample yields more than 200,000 distinct CDR3 sequences, of which approximately 9% are seen a single time; roughly 16% belongs to the top ten. The sequencing input was PBMCs. These receptors came from a human donor in good health (CMV status not recorded). Some clones in this sample may be carry-over from other donors' samples. The CDR3 runs from the conserved cysteine through the conserved F or W. Fields, in order: J gene, V gene, clone size, CDR3 protein. Expanded clones are given a class, and other clones once, few, many or no size at all.

j_gene: TRBJ1-1; v_gene: TRBV7-2; abundance: many; CDR3aa: CASSLIPGVNTEAFF
j_gene: TRBJ1-1; v_gene: TRBV7-6; abundance: many; CDR3aa: CASSSRQGVRSGTEAFF
j_gene: TRBJ1-5; v_gene: TRBV18; abundance: few; CDR3aa: CASSLGQTVNQPQHF
j_gene: TRBJ2-5; v_gene: TRBV7-2; abundance: many; CDR3aa: CASSFSGRVQETQYF
j_gene: TRBJ1-2; v_gene: TRBV12-3/TRBV12-4; abundance: many; CDR3aa: CASTSPIREGGYTF
j_gene: TRBJ2-6; v_gene: TRBV28; abundance: few; CDR3aa: CASSLGGFGANVLTF
j_gene: TRBJ1-1; v_gene: TRBV6-2/TRBV6-3; abundance: many; CDR3aa: CASSYPGHPEAFF
j_gene: TRBJ2-1; v_gene: TRBV6-2/TRBV6-3; abundance: many; CDR3aa: CASSEPTRTHEQFF
j_gene: TRBJ1-2; v_gene: TRBV7-8; abundance: many; CDR3aa: CASSLARGPGGYTF
j_gene: TRBJ2-2; v_gene: TRBV7-2; abundance: -; CDR3aa: CASSKLAAGQSGELFF
j_gene: TRBJ2-7; v_gene: TRBV7-2; abundance: few; CDR3aa: CASRTSGGLSYEQYF
j_gene: TRBJ2-1; v_gene: TRBV7-9; abundance: -; CDR3aa: CASSKDRASHNEQFF
j_gene: TRBJ2-2; v_gene: TRBV19; abundance: many; CDR3aa: CASNPRRNTGELFF
j_gene: TRBJ1-1; v_gene: TRBV7-6; abundance: many; CDR3aa: CASSLGPGFMTEAFF
j_gene: TRBJ1-4; v_gene: TRBV29-1; abundance: many; CDR3aa: CSVDLGGQHEKLFF
j_gene: TRBJ2-1; v_gene: TRBV7-2; abundance: many; CDR3aa: CASSTDRVASGLPEQFF
j_gene: TRBJ2-2; v_gene: TRBV20-1; abundance: -; CDR3aa: CSAPRGGENTGELFF
j_gene: TRBJ2-7; v_gene: TRBV7-2; abundance: many; CDR3aa: CASSFGWPSEQYF
j_gene: TRBJ2-1; v_gene: TRBV25-1; abundance: many; CDR3aa: CASSPHGDYNEQFF
j_gene: TRBJ2-2; v_gene: TRBV6-5; abundance: few; CDR3aa: CASSWRSGELFF
j_gene: TRBJ2-7; v_gene: TRBV7-9; abundance: many; CDR3aa: CASSTLSGQGHEQYF
j_gene: TRBJ2-1; v_gene: TRBV20-1; abundance: -; CDR3aa: CSARTRGDRYNEQFF